The 12 T cell receptor beta chains below all came from one sample that was sequenced in a study of vaccination and CD4 T cells after COVID-19. The treatment was: roughly 10-day PBMC culture with coronavirus spike peptide pools or control peptides (ViraFEST assay). These receptors have no identified antigens. An Oncomine TCR Beta short-read assay was used to sequence the DNA from cultured CD4+ T cells. MiXCR, run by TCRdb on the PCR reads, gives a single entry per CDR3 protein. The sample includes 6,000 to 8,000 distinct CDR3 sequences, 60% to 80% of them seen just once. The sample in question was cultured CD4+ T cells from blood, obtained after SARS-CoV-2 vaccination. Source of these receptors: a human donor with COVID-19.

The chain recombines TRBV5-1 with TRBJ2-7; the D call may be TRBD1 or TRBD2 (5 bases each). This CDR3 comprises 14 residues. The V gene lost 5 bases and the J gene lost 0 bases, with 12 bases spanning the gap. Germline lookup yields CDR1 SGHRS and CDR2 YFSETQ. The DNA of the CDR3 is TGCGCCAGCAGTGTCGGGGCCAGCTCCTACGAGCAGTACTTC. Translating gives CASSVGASSYEQYF.

There are a few counts of this clonotype. This chain uses TRBV7-3 with TRBJ1-2; 11 positions match TRBD1. V was clipped by 5 bases and J by 2 bases; unmatched bases: 4. The CDR3 extends over 15 amino acids. Germline V gives CDR1 SGHTA, CDR2 FQGTGA. CDR3 DNA: TGTGCCAGCAGCGACGGGACAGGGGGAAACTATGGCTACACCTTC. Translation: CASSDGTGGNYGYTF.

This clonotype was observed once. The rearrangement links TRBV7-2 to TRBJ1-5; 8 nucleotides line up with TRBD1. Per germline, CDR1 SGHTA and CDR2 FQGNSA. The J segment lost 7 bases and the V segment lost 5 bases, leaving 7 bases of the junction unmatched. The CDR3 is 14 residues long. The CDR3 is CASSPGQVGQPQHF. For the CDR3, the DNA is TGTGCCAGCAGCCCGGGACAGGTCGGGCAGCCCCAGCATTTT.

This chain connects TRBV5-4 to TRBJ1-1, with D perhaps matching TRBD1 (6 bases). V was trimmed by 0 bases and J by 0 bases, leaving 9 bases between them. This CDR3 spans 15 amino acids. Germline CDR1 SGHNT, CDR2 YYREEE (reference sequence). This CDR3 is CASSLAGGMNTEAFF. CDR3 DNA sequence: TGTGCCAGCAGCTTGGCGGGGGGCATGAACACTGAAGCTTTCTTT.

The V gene is TRBV5-8, the J gene TRBJ2-7, with 9 bases matching TRBD2. CDR1 is SGHTS and CDR2 is YDEGEE in the germline V gene. J gave up 4 bases and V 4 bases, and 12 bases lay outside the gene matches. The CDR3 consists of 16 residues. Here the CDR3 reads CASSEGRLADFYEQYF. The CDR3 region has the DNA TGTGCCAGCAGCGAAGGCCGACTAGCGGACTTTTACGAGCAGTACTTC.

The rearrangement links TRBV6-2 or TRBV6-3 to TRBJ2-7, with TRBD1 identical over 10 bases. Per germline, CDR1 MNHEY and CDR2 SVGEGT. Trimming removed 7 bases from V and 0 bases from J; junction bases left unmatched: 3. The CDR3 length is 14 residues. The CDR3 DNA reads as TGTGCCAGCATGGACAGGGGGAACTCCTACGAGCAGTACTTC. It translates to CASMDRGNSYEQYF.

The genes are TRBV30 and TRBJ2-1, with D uncertain. Germline loops: CDR1 GTSNPN, CDR2 SVGIG (reference sequence). V was pared by 0 bases and J by 4 bases, with 4 bases between. There are 12 residues in the CDR3. The CDR3 protein is CAWSVQYNEQFF. The CDR3 DNA is TGTGCCTGGAGTGTGCAATACAATGAGCAGTTCTTC.

The rearrangement joins TRBV6-2 or TRBV6-3 to TRBJ2-5; TRBD1 matches at 8 bases. V dropped 6 bases and J dropped 6; count of bases not matched to a gene: 6. Germline-derived CDR1 and CDR2 are MNHEY and SVGEGT. CDR3 length: 13 amino acids. The CDR3 nucleotides are TGTGCCAGCAGCCAAGACAGGGGTCAGACCCAGTACTTC. It translates to CASSQDRGQTQYF.

This sequence joins TRBV21-1 and TRBJ2-7; the D segment call TRBD1 is taken from the table without a DNA check. TRBV21-1 is a pseudogene. This CDR3 is built from 15 residues. The chain's CDR3 is CASSKTGGDPYEQYF. The CDR3 DNA sequence: TGTGCCAGCAGCAAAACAGGGGGCGACCCCTACGAGCAGTACTTC.

The chain links TRBV6-1 to TRBJ1-2; TRBD1 matches at 11 bases. The CDR3 has 14 amino acids. Germline V gives CDR1 MNHNS, CDR2 SASEGT. V gave up 6 bases and J gave up 8 bases; unmatched junction bases: 8. The CDR3 is CASRGTGGFSGYTF. CDR3 coding DNA: TGTGCCAGCAGGGGGACAGGGGGATTCTCCGGCTACACCTTC.

V usage is TRBV30 and J usage is TRBJ1-6, with 9 bases matching TRBD1. The V and J ends lost 3 bases and 1 base, in that order; junction bases with no gene match: 1. The CDR3 is 15 residues long. Germline V lookup: CDR1 GTSNPN, CDR2 SVGIG (reference sequence). CDR3: CAWRTGGSYNSPLHF. The CDR3 bases are TGTGCCTGGAGGACAGGGGGATCCTATAATTCACCCCTCCACTTT. Combining the CDR3 with reference TRBV30 and TRBJ1-6 gives the whole variable domain SQTIHQWPATLVQPVGSPLSLECTVEGTSNPNLYWYRQAAGRGLQLLFYSVGIGQISSEVPQNLSASRPQDRQFILSSKKLLLSDSGFYLCAWRTGGSYNSPLHFGNGTRLTVT.

This sequence joins TRBV20-1 and TRBJ2-7; D is uncertain. With 0 bases removed from V and 0 bases from J, the gap between germline ends came to 9 bases. The CDR3 loop spans 14 amino acids. Per the germline V gene, CDR1 is DFQATT and CDR2 is SNEGSKA (reference sequence). Here the CDR3 reads CSARDPASSYEQYF. The CDR3 DNA sequence: TGCAGTGCTAGAGATCCGGCAAGCTCCTACGAGCAGTACTTC.